This record covers a single T cell receptor (beta chain). This sample is drawn from a study of blood T cell repertoires in COVID-19. While infection was still active, Seattle patients were enrolled and then followed longitudinally. Using immunoSEQ multiplex PCR, the repertoire was profiled, and TCRdb retains in-frame clones only, with some absent. The sample consists of 450,000 or so clones, 89% of them appearing once. The CDR3 has 15 residues. Trimming took off 4 bases at V and 0 bases at J, with 11 bases between the two ends. The V gene's germline CDR1 is SNHLY and CDR2 FYNNEI. This TCR was recovered from a man younger than 30 with COVID-19, enrolled during active disease. The chain combines TRBV2 with TRBJ2-3; D perhaps matches TRBD2 (6 bases). Sequencing input: peripheral blood. The CDR3 region is CASSGGGASTDTQYF. The CDR3 nucleotides read TGTGCCAGCAGTGGGGGCGGGGCCAGCACAGATACGCAGTATTTT.